These 7 T cell receptor beta chains were sequenced from one sample in a study. TCRdb analysed the 5' RACE reads with MiXCR anew, one entry per CDR3 protein. The table shows approximately 840 distinct CDR3 sequences, with over 7.5% occurring only once. The material sequenced was total memory T cells from blood PBMCs. Sample subset: transitional memory CD4+ T cells. Receptors were obtained from a male donor with HIV.

The rearrangement joins TRBV4-1 to TRBJ2-7; D is unclear. CDR3 length: 17 residues. Between the trimmed V and J ends, which lost 1 base and 0 bases, there was a span of 16 bases. Looked up from germline, CDR1 is MGHRA and CDR2 is YSYEKL. CDR3 sequence (DNA): TGCGCCAGCAGCCAAGGCCCCACGAGGAGCCCCTCCTACGAGCAGTACTTC. Amino acid sequence: CASSQGPTRSPSYEQYF.

This clonotype was seen a few times. This chain uses TRBV28 with TRBJ2-7; TRBD1 matches at 7 bases. Germline V gene lookup returns CDR1 MDHEN and CDR2 SYDVKM. Trimming removed 3 bases from V and 1 base from J; junction bases left unmatched: 6. The CDR3 runs 15 residues. CDR3 sequence reads: CASSFRGQPSYEQYF. In DNA form, the CDR3 reads TGTGCCAGCAGTTTTAGGGGACAGCCTTCCTACGAGCAGTACTTC. Using reference TRBV28 and TRBJ2-7 for the parts outside the CDR3, the full variable domain is DVKVTQSSRYLVKRTGEKVFLECVQDMDHENMFWYRQDPGLGLRLIYFSYDVKMKEKGDIPEGYSVSREKKERFSLILESASTNQTSMYLCASSFRGQPSYEQYFGPGTRLTVT.

The chain uses TRBV9 and TRBJ2-1; 8 bases agree with TRBD1. Germline CDR1 and CDR2: SGDLS and YYNGEE. V was pared by 4 bases and J by 2 bases, with 5 bases of the junction left unmatched. CDR3 length equals 15 residues. CDR3 coding DNA: TGTGCCAGCAGCCCCCGACAGGGGACCTACAATGAGCAGTTCTTC. Translation: CASSPRQGTYNEQFF.

This clonotype appeared a few times. The chain uses TRBV20-1 and TRBJ2-2; D is perhaps TRBD2 (6 bases). Deletions cut 2 bases from V and 4 bases from J, with 11 bases between. Per germline, CDR1 DFQATT and CDR2 SNEGSKA (reference sequence). This CDR3 comprises 14 residues. This CDR3 is CSARRGGGTGELFF. Here the CDR3 DNA reads TGCAGTGCTAGAAGGGGAGGTGGCACCGGGGAGCTGTTTTTT.

The CDR3 is CASSRGQGNGYTF. CDR3 sequence (DNA): TGTGCCAGCAGTCGGGGACAGGGTAACGGCTACACCTTC. The gene calls are TRBV7-9 and TRBJ1-2; 9 positions agree with TRBD1. The CDR3 is 13 amino acids. Germline trimming cut 6 bases from V and 8 bases from J; bases unmatched to any gene: 7. Germline V CDR1 and CDR2: SEHNR, FQNEAQ (reference sequence).

The rearrangement uses TRBV15 and TRBJ1-2; tentatively, D is TRBD1 (5 bases). CDR1 and CDR2 from the germline V gene are LNHNV and YYDKDF (reference sequence). This CDR3 has 14 residues. V was trimmed by 0 bases and J by 8 bases, leaving 13 bases between them. CDR3 DNA: TGTGCCACCAGCAGAGATCAGGGAGGGATAGGCTACACCTTC. This translates into CATSRDQGGIGYTF.

This clonotype was detected only a few times. The J gene is TRBJ1-4, the V gene TRBV15; the D is unclear. The CDR3 has 14 residues. Trimming pared 0 bases from V and 6 bases from J, leaving 8 bases between. CDR1 is LNHNV and CDR2 is YYDKDF in the germline V gene (reference sequence). CDR3 nucleotide sequence: TGTGCCACCAGCAGAGACATCGTTGATGAAAAACTGTTTTTT. Amino acid sequence: CATSRDIVDEKLFF. The variable domain in full, completed from reference TRBV15 and TRBJ1-4, reads DAMVIQNPRYQVTQFGKPVTLSCSQTLNHNVMYWYQQKSSQAPKLLFHYYDKDFNNEADTPDNFQSRRPNTSFCFLDIRSPGLGDTAMYLCATSRDIVDEKLFFGSGTQLSVL.